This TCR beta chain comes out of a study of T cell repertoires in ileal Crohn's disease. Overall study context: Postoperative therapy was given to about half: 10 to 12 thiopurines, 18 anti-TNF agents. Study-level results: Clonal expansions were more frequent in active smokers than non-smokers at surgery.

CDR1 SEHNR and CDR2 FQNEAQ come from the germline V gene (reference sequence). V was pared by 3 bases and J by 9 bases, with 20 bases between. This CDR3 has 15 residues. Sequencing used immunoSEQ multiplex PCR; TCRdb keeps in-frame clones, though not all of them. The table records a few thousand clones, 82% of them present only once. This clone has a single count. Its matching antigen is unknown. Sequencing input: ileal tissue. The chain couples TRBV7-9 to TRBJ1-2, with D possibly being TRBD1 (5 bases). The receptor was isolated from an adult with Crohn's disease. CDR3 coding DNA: TGTGCCAGCAGCTTGAATATTGGCAGGGAAACAAGCTACACCTTC. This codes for CASSLNIGRETSYTF.